This entry lists 15 T cell receptor beta chains sequenced from one sample in a study of T cells expressing NK-cell markers (dated by TCRdb to between 2020 and 2021). The method behind the library was 5' RACE. These reads were obtained on an Illumina HiSeq 2000. The reads were reprocessed in TCRdb, with one entry per CDR3 protein sequence and no accompanying DNA. The sample table records about 390,000 distinct CDR3 sequences. The top ten clones comprise approximately 11% of the sample. Source material: blood T cells: a sorted CD56 or NKG2C T cell subset, CD4+ or CD8+ T cells, or bulk PBMC T cells (not recorded which). The source is a woman aged 45-59 years in good health. Donor details come from another sample of the same person, matched by shared clones.

The chain's CDR3 is CASSLRLTGEQFF. V is TRBV28 and J is TRBJ2-1. This CDR3 region has 13 residues. CDR1 and CDR2 from the germline V gene are MDHEN and SYDVKM.

The chain joins TRBV27 to TRBJ2-5. In germline, CDR1 is MNHEY, CDR2 SMNVEV (reference sequence). The CDR3 consists of 12 residues. This CDR3 is CASSSYGETQYF.

V and J are TRBV29-1 and TRBJ2-1; TCRdb reports TRBD2, a call that lacks DNA to check it against. The CDR3 sequence is 15 residues long. Germline loops: CDR1 SQVTM, CDR2 ANQGSEA. CDR3 in amino acids: CSVEVISGVYNEQFF.

J is TRBJ2-1 and V is TRBV3-1; TCRdb's D call, TRBD2, is unchecked because there is no DNA. Germline V gene data show CDR1 as LGHDT and CDR2 as YNNKEL (reference sequence). The CDR3 has 16 residues. CDR3 loop: CASSQGPPGGSNEQFF.

The chain couples TRBV5-1 to TRBJ2-1; the TRBD1 assignment by TCRdb is unverifiable without DNA. Germline V gene data show CDR1 as SGHRS and CDR2 as YFSETQ. This CDR3 region has 18 residues. The CDR3: CASSWGSRTEHPYNEQFF.

The chain uses TRBV10-3 and TRBJ2-7; no DNA is available, so the TRBD1 call from TCRdb remains unchecked. This CDR3 comprises 15 residues. In germline, CDR1 is ENHRY, CDR2 SYGVKD. This chain's CDR3 is CAISGGSPLKNEQYF.

The genes are TRBV12-3 or TRBV12-4 and TRBJ1-3; the D call from TCRdb, TRBD1, cannot be confirmed without DNA. The CDR3 loop spans 14 amino acids. CDR3 in amino acids: CASSLWDGGNTIYF.

This chain uses TRBV7-2 with TRBJ2-1. In germline, CDR1 is SGHTA, CDR2 FQGNSA. The CDR3 runs to 16 residues. CDR3 protein: CASSLGGVSSYNEQFF. Drawing the rest from reference TRBV7-2 and TRBJ2-1, the complete variable domain is GAGVSQSPSNKVTEKGKDVELRCDPISGHTALYWYRQSLGQGLEFLIYFQGNSAPDKSGLPSDRFSAERTGGSVSTLTIQRTQQEDSAVYLCASSLGGVSSYNEQFFGPGTRLTVL.

The chain links TRBV5-1 to TRBJ2-1; with no DNA, the TCRdb D assignment of TRBD2 cannot be verified. The CDR3 spans 18 residues. Germline V gene data show CDR1 as SGHRS and CDR2 as YFSETQ. CDR3: CASSLGGLAGGGYNEQFF.

This rearrangement joins TRBV27 to TRBJ2-1. The CDR3 totals 11 residues. The germline V gene encodes CDR1 MNHEY and CDR2 SMNVEV (reference sequence). The CDR3 loop is CASLSDNEQFF.

V and J are TRBV24-1 and TRBJ2-3; the D call from TCRdb, TRBD1, cannot be confirmed without DNA. The CDR3 loop spans 11 amino acids. Germline loops: CDR1 KGHDR, CDR2 SFDVKD. The CDR3 loop reads CATRGDDTQYF.

The rearrangement joins TRBV5-1 to TRBJ1-1. Germline CDR1 and CDR2: SGHRS and YFSETQ. The CDR3 sequence is 15 residues long. The CDR3 loop reads CASSLGVGDMAEAFF.

This chain joins TRBV10-3 and TRBJ2-5; TCRdb outputs TRBD1, but without DNA this stays unchecked. The CDR3 contains 15 residues. Germline-derived CDR1 and CDR2 are ENHRY and SYGVKD. CDR3 loop: CAISPGGDSQETQYF.

The rearrangement joins TRBV12-3 or TRBV12-4 to TRBJ2-3; TCRdb's D call of TRBD2 is untestable without DNA. This CDR3 is built from 13 residues. The CDR3 protein is CASRRRGVDTQYF.

The J gene is TRBJ2-1, the V gene TRBV11-2; TCRdb's D call, TRBD1, is unchecked because there is no DNA. The CDR3 is made up of 18 amino acids. CDR1 and CDR2 (germline): SGHAT, FQNNGV. CDR3 protein: CASSLVPDRDRDVDEQFF.